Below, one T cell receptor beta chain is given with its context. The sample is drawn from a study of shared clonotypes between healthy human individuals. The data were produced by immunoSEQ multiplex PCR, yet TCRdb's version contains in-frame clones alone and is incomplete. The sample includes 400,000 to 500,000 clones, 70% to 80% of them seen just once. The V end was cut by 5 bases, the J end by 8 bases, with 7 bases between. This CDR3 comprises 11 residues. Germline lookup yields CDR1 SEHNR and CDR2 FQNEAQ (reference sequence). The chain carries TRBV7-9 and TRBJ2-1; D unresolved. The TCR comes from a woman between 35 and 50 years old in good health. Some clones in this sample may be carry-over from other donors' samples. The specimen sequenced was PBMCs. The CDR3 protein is CASSTLHEQFF. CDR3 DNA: TGTGCCAGCAGCACCTTGCATGAGCAGTTCTTC.